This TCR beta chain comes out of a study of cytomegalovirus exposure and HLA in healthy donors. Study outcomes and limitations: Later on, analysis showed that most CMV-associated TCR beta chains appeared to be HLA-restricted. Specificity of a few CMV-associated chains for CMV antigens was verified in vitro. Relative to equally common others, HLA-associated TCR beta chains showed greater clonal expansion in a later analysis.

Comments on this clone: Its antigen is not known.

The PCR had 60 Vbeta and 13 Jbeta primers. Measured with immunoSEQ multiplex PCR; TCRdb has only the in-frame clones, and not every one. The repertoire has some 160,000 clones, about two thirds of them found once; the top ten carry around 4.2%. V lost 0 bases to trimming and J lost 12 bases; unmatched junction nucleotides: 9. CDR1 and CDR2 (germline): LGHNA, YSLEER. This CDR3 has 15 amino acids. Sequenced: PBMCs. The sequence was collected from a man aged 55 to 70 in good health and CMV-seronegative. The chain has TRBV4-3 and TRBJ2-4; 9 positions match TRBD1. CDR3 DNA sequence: TGCGCCAGCAGCCAAGATACAGGGGGCGCCTACGGTCAGTACTTC. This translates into CASSQDTGGAYGQYF.